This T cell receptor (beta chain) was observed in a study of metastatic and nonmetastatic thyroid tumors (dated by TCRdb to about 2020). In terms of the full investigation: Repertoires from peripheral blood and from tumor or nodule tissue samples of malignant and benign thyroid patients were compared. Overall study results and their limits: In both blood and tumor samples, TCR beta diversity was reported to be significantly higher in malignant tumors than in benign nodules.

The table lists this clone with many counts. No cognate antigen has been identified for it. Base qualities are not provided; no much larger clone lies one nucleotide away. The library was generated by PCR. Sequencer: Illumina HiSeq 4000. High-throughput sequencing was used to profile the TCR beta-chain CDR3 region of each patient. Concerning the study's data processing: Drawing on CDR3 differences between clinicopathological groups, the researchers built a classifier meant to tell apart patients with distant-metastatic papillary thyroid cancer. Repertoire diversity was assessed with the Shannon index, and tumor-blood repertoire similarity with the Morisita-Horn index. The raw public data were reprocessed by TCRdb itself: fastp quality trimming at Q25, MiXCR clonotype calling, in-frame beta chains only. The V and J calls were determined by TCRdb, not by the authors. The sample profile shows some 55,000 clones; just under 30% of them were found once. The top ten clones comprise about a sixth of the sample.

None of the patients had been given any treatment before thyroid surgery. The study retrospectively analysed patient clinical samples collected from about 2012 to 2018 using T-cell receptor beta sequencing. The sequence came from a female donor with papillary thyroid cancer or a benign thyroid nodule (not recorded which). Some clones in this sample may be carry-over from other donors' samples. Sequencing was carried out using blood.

The CDR3 region reads CASSFDREDEQYF. The sequenced DNA is TGTGCCAGCAGTTTTGATCGGGAGGACGAGCAGTACTTC. The V and J genes are TRBV12-3 or TRBV12-4 and TRBJ2-7, and 7 bases in between align with TRBD2. Trimmed from V: 3 bases; trimmed from J: 5 bases; junction bases lacking a gene match: 4. The CDR3 covers 13 residues, taking in both the cysteine and the phenylalanine. The sequence is cut down to CDR3 DNA, 39 bases in frame from base 1.